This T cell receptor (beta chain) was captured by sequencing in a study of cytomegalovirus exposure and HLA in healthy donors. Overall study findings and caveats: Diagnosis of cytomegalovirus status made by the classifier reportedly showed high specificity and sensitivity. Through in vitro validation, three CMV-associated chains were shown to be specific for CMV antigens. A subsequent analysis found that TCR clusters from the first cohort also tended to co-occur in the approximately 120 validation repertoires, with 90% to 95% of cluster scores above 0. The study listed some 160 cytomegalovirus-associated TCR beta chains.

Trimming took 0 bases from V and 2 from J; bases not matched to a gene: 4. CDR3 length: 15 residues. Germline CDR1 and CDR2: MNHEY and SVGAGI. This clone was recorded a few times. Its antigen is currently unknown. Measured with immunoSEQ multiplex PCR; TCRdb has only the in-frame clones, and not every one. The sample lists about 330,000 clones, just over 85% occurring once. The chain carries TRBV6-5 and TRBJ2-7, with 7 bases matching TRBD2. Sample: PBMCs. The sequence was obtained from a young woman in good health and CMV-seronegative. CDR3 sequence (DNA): TGTGCCAGCAGTTACTCAATGCGGGAGACCTACGAGCAGTACTTC. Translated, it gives CASSYSMRETYEQYF.